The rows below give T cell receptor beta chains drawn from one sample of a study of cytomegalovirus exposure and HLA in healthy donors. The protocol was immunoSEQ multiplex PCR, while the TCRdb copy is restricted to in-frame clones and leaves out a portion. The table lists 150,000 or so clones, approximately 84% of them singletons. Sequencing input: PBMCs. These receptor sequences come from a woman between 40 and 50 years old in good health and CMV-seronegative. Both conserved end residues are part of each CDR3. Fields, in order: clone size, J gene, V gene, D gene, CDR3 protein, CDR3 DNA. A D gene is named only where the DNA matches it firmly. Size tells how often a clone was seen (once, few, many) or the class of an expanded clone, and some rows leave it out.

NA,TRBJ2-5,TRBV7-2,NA,CASSLSRETQYF,TGTGCCAGCAGCTTATCTAGGGAGACCCAGTACTTC
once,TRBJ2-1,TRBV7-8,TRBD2,CASSLSSGTYNEQFF,TGTGCCAGCAGCTTAAGCAGCGGGACCTACAATGAGCAGTTCTTC
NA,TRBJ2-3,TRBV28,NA,CASSSHPDTQYF,TGTGCCAGCAGTTCCCATCCAGATACGCAGTATTTT
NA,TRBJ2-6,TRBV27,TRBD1,CASSFTPPWQGVRSGANVLTF,TGTGCCAGCAGTTTCACCCCCCCGTGGCAGGGGGTACGGTCTGGGGCCAACGTCCTGACTTTC
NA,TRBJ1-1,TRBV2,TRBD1,CASSEVTGVVSEAFF,TGTGCCAGCAGTGAAGTTACAGGGGTGGTGTCTGAAGCTTTCTTT
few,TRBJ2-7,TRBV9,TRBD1,CASSVGDRGRSYEQYF,TGTGCCAGCAGCGTAGGGGACAGGGGGCGTTCCTACGAGCAGTACTTC
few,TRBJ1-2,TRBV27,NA,CASSLRGSYGYTF,TGTGCCAGCAGTTTACGTGGGAGCTATGGCTACACCTTC
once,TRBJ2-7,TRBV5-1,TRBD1,CASSLGQPLGYEQYF,TGCGCCAGCAGTTTGGGACAGCCCTTAGGCTACGAGCAGTACTTC
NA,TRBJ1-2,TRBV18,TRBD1,CASSLLDRGGYTF,TGTGCCAGCTCACTCTTGGACAGGGGTGGCTACACCTTC
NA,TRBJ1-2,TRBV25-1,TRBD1,CASSTGQLYGYTF,TGTGCCAGTAGTACGGGACAGCTCTATGGCTACACCTTC
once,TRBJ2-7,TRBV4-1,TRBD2,CASSHRTSAPYEQYF,TGCGCCAGCAGCCACCGGACTAGCGCCCCCTACGAGCAGTACTTC
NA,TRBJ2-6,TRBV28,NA,CASTPGYPGANVLTF,TGTGCCAGCACCCCAGGGTACCCTGGGGCCAACGTCCTGACTTTC
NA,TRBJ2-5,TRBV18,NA,CASSPQGPLGETQYF,TGTGCCAGCTCACCACAGGGGCCCTTGGGGGAGACCCAGTACTTC
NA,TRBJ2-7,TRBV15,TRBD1,CATSSPRDRGSYEQYF,TGTGCCACCAGCAGCCCCCGGGACAGGGGGAGCTACGAGCAGTACTTC